The 5 T cell receptor beta chains presented below share a single source sample, sequenced in a study of beta chain features in type 1 diabetes. The sequenced template was cDNA made from the entire isolated RNA. Data came from immunoSEQ multiplex PCR; TCRdb stores just in-frame clones and leaves some out. The sample includes 400,000 to 600,000 clones, around 30% of them seen just once. Source material: naive CD4+ T cells from blood. Every receptor here comes from a man aged 18 to 29 in good health.

In its sample, this clone was seen a few times. Other DNA sequences in this specimen translate into the identical CDR3. The genes are TRBV5-1 and TRBJ2-1; the D gene is possibly TRBD1 (6 bases). CDR3 size: 14 residues. Trimming took off 2 bases at V and 0 bases at J, with 6 bases between the two ends. CDR1 and CDR2 (germline): SGHRS, YFSETQ. The CDR3 sequence: CASSLGGSYNEQFF. The CDR3 DNA reads as TGCGCCAGCAGCTTAGGGGGCTCCTACAATGAGCAGTTCTTC.

V gene TRBV6-6 combines with J gene TRBJ2-1; TRBD1 matches at 7 bases. Germline assignment: CDR1 MNHNY and CDR2 SVGAGI (reference sequence). The J segment lost 6 bases and the V segment lost 6 bases, leaving 8 bases of the junction unmatched. This CDR3 is 14 amino acids long. The CDR3 coding sequence is TGTGCCAGCAGAGCCGGGACAGAAGTCAATGAGCAGTTCTTC. Amino acids: CASRAGTEVNEQFF.

The genes are TRBV30 and TRBJ2-7; unclear D gene. Deletions cut 1 base from V and 4 bases from J, with 8 bases between. Germline CDR1 is GTSNPN and CDR2 is SVGIG (reference sequence). This CDR3 is 12 amino acids long. The CDR3 nucleotides are TGTGCCTGGAGTGGATTCCCTTACGAGCAGTACTTC. Amino acid sequence: CAWSGFPYEQYF.

This clone was counted between two and nine times. Different DNA sequences within this sample yield the same CDR3. This rearrangement joins TRBV2 to TRBJ2-1; either TRBD1 or TRBD2 may fit D (5 bases each). This CDR3 comprises 13 residues. Trimming took 1 base from V and 4 from J, leaving 5 bases between them. Germline-derived CDR1 and CDR2 are SNHLY and FYNNEI. The CDR3 loop reads CASSEGGYNEQFF. The DNA of the CDR3 is TGTGCCAGCAGTGAAGGGGGGTACAATGAGCAGTTCTTC.

This chain links TRBV30 with TRBJ2-2; no firm D call. Germline CDR1 GTSNPN, CDR2 SVGIG (reference sequence). With 4 bases removed from V and 7 bases from J, the gap between germline ends came to 16 bases. This CDR3 comprises 14 residues. DNA for the CDR3: TGTGCCTGGATGACGGGTTTTGGAGACGGGGAGCTGTTTTTT. Its translation is CAWMTGFGDGELFF.